These T cell receptor beta chains were read from a single sample in a study of radiotherapy plus CTLA-4 blockade in lung cancer. Sequencing used immunoSEQ multiplex PCR; TCRdb keeps in-frame clones, though not all of them. The sample includes fewer than 50,000 clones, roughly 63% seen only once; the top ten take approximately 18%. This specimen was peripheral blood, taken from a patient treated with radiotherapy plus ipilimumab. Every receptor here comes from a human donor with non-small cell lung cancer who had a partial response to radiotherapy plus ipilimumab. Both conserved end residues are part of each CDR3. Only some rows state a clone size, as once, few, many or a class for expanded clones.

v_gene	abundance	j_gene	len	CDR3aa
TRBV4-2	.	TRBJ1-1	13	CASSQKLNTEAFF
TRBV10-3	.	TRBJ1-2	11	CAISVEGGYTF
TRBV30	.	TRBJ1-2	11	CAWALIRNYTF
TRBV7-2	once	TRBJ1-1	15	CASSSAKALNTEAFF
TRBV2	once	TRBJ2-1	13	CASSTGHSNEQFF
TRBV5-1	.	TRBJ1-5	15	CASSLQGADNQPQHF
TRBV11-2	many	TRBJ2-7	12	CASSLDNYEQYF
TRBV6-1	.	TRBJ1-6	13	CASSEAGNSPLHF
TRBV4-3	.	TRBJ1-3	16	CASSPAPQGAGNTIYF
TRBV4-2	.	TRBJ2-4	15	CASSQSTGGARIQYF
TRBV6-6	medium-sized	TRBJ1-4	11	CASSPGEKLFF
TRBV18	.	TRBJ2-1	16	CASSPLQGSSYNEQFF
TRBV7-6	few	TRBJ2-7	16	CASSRNPGQGGYEQYF
TRBV6-5	.	TRBJ1-1	13	CASSSQLNTEAFF
TRBV2	few	TRBJ2-5	15	CATFRESFSRETQYF
TRBV6-1	.	TRBJ2-1	15	CASSSPGLAYNEQFF
TRBV4-3	.	TRBJ1-2	15	CASSQDGTGDYGYTF
TRBV14	.	TRBJ2-1	13	CASSHTRGNEQFF
TRBV7-2	few	TRBJ1-2	19	CASSPWDRGLLSQIYGYTF
TRBV27	.	TRBJ2-3	15	CASSFRVAKSDTQYF
TRBV28	.	TRBJ2-5	14	CASSLYGYQETQYF
TRBV7-8	few	TRBJ2-1	16	CASSLVVGQGANEQFF
TRBV6-1	.	TRBJ2-7	13	CASSDGRGYEQYF
TRBV7-6	few	TRBJ2-7	15	CASSLNGQPGYEQYF
TRBV2	.	TRBJ1-2	15	CTSRGGTGSLGGYTF
TRBV11-2	.	TRBJ1-2	12	CASSPRTTGYTF
TRBV25-1	.	TRBJ2-3	16	CASSPRLAGGTDTQYF
TRBV30	.	TRBJ2-7	14	CAWSRSGFSYEQYF
TRBV19	.	TRBJ1-2	12	CAYGGPPYGYTF
TRBV5-1	once	TRBJ1-1	15	CASSPADGGGTEAFF